This paragraph covers one T cell receptor (beta chain) sequence. The CDR3 loop spans 13 amino acids. Trimming took off 2 bases at V and 5 bases at J, with 9 bases between the two ends. These data belong to a study of CD8 T cells in Susac syndrome. The RNA input was roughly 0.5 to 1 ug, and it was reverse transcribed with random hexamers. Multiplex immunoSEQ PCR targeted 54 Vbeta and 13 Jbeta TCR beta segments. One entry per CDR3 protein, called by TCRdb with MiXCR from the immunoSEQ multiplex PCR reads. The repertoire holds about 300,000 distinct CDR3 sequences, with 70% to 90% as singletons. TEMRA cells were FACS-enriched, while CD8+ and CD4+ T cells were negatively isolated.

V is TRBV12-3 or TRBV12-4 and J is TRBJ1-2; the D is unclear. The TCR sequence derives from a human donor with multiple sclerosis. Sequencing was performed on CD8+ T cells from PBMCs. The CDR3 loop reads CASSLTAMYGYTF. The CDR3 DNA sequence: TGTGCCAGCAGTTTAACAGCAATGTATGGCTACACCTTC.